Listed below are T cell receptor beta chains from one sample, sequenced in a study of T-cell memory formation after mild COVID-19. A single record per CDR3 protein comes from TCRdb applying MiXCR to the 5' RACE reads. This table holds approximately 410,000 distinct CDR3 sequences, 23% found once. Sequencing used PBMCs or a T cell subset sorted from them (not recorded which). The receptors originated from an adult woman who had mild COVID-19 (a few samples of this study predate the infection). Cell type and time point are not known. Each CDR3 is given with its conserved first and last residue. D genes are given only for firm matches. Size values are once, few and many counts, or a class for expanded clones, and some rows have none.

CDR3: CASRWGAKQFF
DNA: TGTGCCAGCAGATGGGGGGCAAAGCAGTTCTTC
V: TRBV6-2/TRBV6-3
size: few
D: .
J: TRBJ2-1

CDR3: CASSTGNTGELFF
DNA: TGCGCCAGCAGCACAGGAAACACCGGGGAGCTGTTTTTT
V: TRBV5-1
size: many
D: .
J: TRBJ2-2

CDR3: CASSLGTGAYEQYF
DNA: TGTGCCAGCAGCCTAGGGACAGGGGCCTACGAGCAGTACTTC
V: TRBV7-8
size: many
D: TRBD1
J: TRBJ2-7

CDR3: CATSRDLGWTGTEAFF
DNA: TGTGCCACCAGCAGAGATTTGGGATGGACGGGCACTGAAGCTTTCTTT
V: TRBV15
size: few
D: .
J: TRBJ1-1

CDR3: CASSVADSSTDTQYF
DNA: TGTGCCAGCAGCGTTGCTGATTCTAGCACAGATACGCAGTATTTT
V: TRBV9
size: few
D: .
J: TRBJ2-3

CDR3: CSATRTSRETQYF
DNA: TGCAGTGCTACTCGGACTAGTCGGGAGACCCAGTACTTC
V: TRBV20-1
size: .
D: TRBD2
J: TRBJ2-5

CDR3: CASRSRQGGVRELFF
DNA: TGTGCAAGTCGCTCTAGACAGGGAGGTGTCCGGGAGCTGTTTTTT
V: TRBV12-2
size: .
D: .
J: TRBJ2-2

CDR3: CATKRLTKGDSEAFF
DNA: TGTGCCACTAAACGACTAACAAAGGGGGACAGTGAAGCTTTCTTT
V: TRBV6-2/TRBV6-3
size: .
D: TRBD1
J: TRBJ1-1

CDR3: CASSGLVNTGELFF
DNA: TGTGCCAGCAGCGGACTAGTAAACACCGGGGAGCTGTTTTTT
V: TRBV12-3/TRBV12-4
size: few
D: TRBD2
J: TRBJ2-2

CDR3: CASSLTVRDEKLFF
DNA: TGTGCCAGCAGCCTGACGGTGCGTGATGAAAAACTGTTTTTT
V: TRBV12-3/TRBV12-4
size: .
D: .
J: TRBJ1-4